The TCR beta chain under discussion was sequenced for a study of T cell clones after liver transplantation. About the research overall: Tolerant meant at least one year fully off immunosuppression without liver enzymes above twice normal. Timepoints were pre-transplant, pre-withdrawal, and after withdrawal was completed or failed. Whole-study results and caveats: Donor-reactive sequences fell more than third party-reactive ones, suggesting partial deletion. Post-transplant time points were not standardized, so conclusions are preliminary.

Assay used: immunoSEQ multiplex PCR; TCRdb lists only in-frame clones, some missing. In the table there are roughly 20,000 clones, about 87% of which are singletons. As to this clone: Its antigen is not known.

The CDR3 consists of 14 residues. Trimming cost V 8 bases and J 1 base, with 12 bases left between them. Germline V gene sequence: CDR1 LNHNV, CDR2 YYDKDF (reference sequence). The sample was CD8+ T cells from blood, taken before liver transplant. The rearrangement links TRBV15 to TRBJ2-1; D ambiguous. This clonotype originated in a human donor who received a liver transplant. The CDR3 reads CATGNGLSYNEQFF. DNA for the CDR3: TGTGCCACCGGAAACGGGCTGTCCTACAATGAGCAGTTCTTC.